Listed below are T cell receptor beta chains from one sample, sequenced in a study of shared clonotypes between healthy human individuals. Clones were sequenced by immunoSEQ multiplex PCR, and TCRdb holds only the in-frame ones, with some missing. Here the sample spans some 2,000,000 clones, approximately 96% being singletons. Material for sequencing was naive CD4+ T cells sorted from blood. The receptors were gathered from a man aged 18 to 30 in good health. Each CDR3 is given with its conserved first and last residue. A D gene is named only where the DNA matches it firmly. Expanded clones get a size class; other rows say once, few or many, or leave the size out.

.	TRBV18	TRBJ2-1	.	TGTGCCAGCTCACCGGCTAGCATCGATGAGCAGTTCTTC	CASSPASIDEQFF
TRBD1	TRBV6-1	TRBJ1-5	.	TGTGCCAGCAGTGAAGGGACAGGCTTCGGCAATCAGCCCCAGCATTTT	CASSEGTGFGNQPQHF
TRBD2	TRBV6-5	TRBJ2-1	.	TGTGCCAGCAGGCTCATAGCGGGCTCCTACAATGAGCAGTTCTTC	CASRLIAGSYNEQFF
.	TRBV1	TRBJ1-3	once	TGCACCAGCAGCCAATGGGCAGGGACTGCTGGAAACACCATATATTTT	CTSSQWAGTAGNTIYF
.	TRBV5-8	TRBJ1-1	.	TGTGCCAGCAGCGGGGGGCAGAGGAACACTGAAGCTTTCTTT	CASSGGQRNTEAFF
TRBD2	TRBV7-2	TRBJ2-2	.	TGTGCCGGAAGCGGGGGGAACACCGGGGAGCTGTTTTTT	CAGSGGNTGELFF
.	TRBV7-9	TRBJ2-7	once	TGTGCCAGCAGCTTAGCGAAAGGCCCCTCGGGAGAGCAGTACTTC	CASSLAKGPSGEQYF
TRBD1	TRBV6-5	TRBJ1-1	.	TGTGCCAGCAGCCAAGACAGGGTGGTTGAAGCTTTCTTT	CASSQDRVVEAFF
.	TRBV30	TRBJ2-7	.	TGTGCCTGGAGGGGAACGGGACTTTACGAGCAGTACTTC	CAWRGTGLYEQYF
TRBD2	TRBV27	TRBJ2-7	.	TGTGCCAGCAGTTTAAGGCTAGCGGCCTACGAGCAGTACTTC	CASSLRLAAYEQYF
.	TRBV5-1	TRBJ2-2	.	TGCGCCAGCAGCTCGGGTCGAACTCCGACCACCGGGGAGCTGTTTTTT	CASSSGRTPTTGELFF
TRBD2	TRBV9	TRBJ2-1	.	TGTGCCAGCAGCCCATGGGGACTAGCGGGACCAGAATACGAGTCCTACAATGAGCAGTTCTTC	CASSPWGLAGPEYESYNEQFF
.	TRBV28	TRBJ2-1	.	TGTGCCAGCAGTCCTTCGGGACTCTACAATGAGCAGTTCTTC	CASSPSGLYNEQFF